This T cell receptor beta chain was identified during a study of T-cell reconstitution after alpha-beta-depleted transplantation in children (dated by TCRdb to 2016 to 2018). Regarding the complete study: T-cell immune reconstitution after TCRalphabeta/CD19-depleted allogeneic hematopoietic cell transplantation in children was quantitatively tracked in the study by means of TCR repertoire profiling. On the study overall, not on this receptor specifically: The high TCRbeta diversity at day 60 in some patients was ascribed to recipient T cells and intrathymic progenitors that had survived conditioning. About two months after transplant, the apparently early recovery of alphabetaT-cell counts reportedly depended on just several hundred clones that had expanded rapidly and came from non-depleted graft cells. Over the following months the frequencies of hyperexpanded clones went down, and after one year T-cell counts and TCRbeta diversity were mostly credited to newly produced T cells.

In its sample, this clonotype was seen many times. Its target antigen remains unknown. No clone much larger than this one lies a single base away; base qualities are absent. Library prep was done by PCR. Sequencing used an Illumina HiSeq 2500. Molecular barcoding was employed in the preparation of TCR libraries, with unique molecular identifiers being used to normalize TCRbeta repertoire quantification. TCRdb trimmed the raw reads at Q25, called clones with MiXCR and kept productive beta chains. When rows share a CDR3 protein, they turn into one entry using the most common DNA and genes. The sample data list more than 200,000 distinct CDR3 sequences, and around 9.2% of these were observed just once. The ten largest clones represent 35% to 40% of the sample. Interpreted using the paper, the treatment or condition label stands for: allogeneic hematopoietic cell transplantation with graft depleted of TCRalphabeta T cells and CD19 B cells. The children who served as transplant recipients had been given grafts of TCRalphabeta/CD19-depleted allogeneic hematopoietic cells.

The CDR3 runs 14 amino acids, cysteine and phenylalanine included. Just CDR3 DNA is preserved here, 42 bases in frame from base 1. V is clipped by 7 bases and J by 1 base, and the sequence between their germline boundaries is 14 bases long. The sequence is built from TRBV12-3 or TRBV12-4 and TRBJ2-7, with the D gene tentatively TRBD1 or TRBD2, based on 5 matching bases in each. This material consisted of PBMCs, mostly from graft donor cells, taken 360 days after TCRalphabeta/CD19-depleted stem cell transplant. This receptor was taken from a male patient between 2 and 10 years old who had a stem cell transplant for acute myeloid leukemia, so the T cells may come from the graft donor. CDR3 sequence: CASTRDAESYEQYF. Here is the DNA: TGTGCCAGCACCCGGGACGCCGAATCCTACGAGCAGTACTTC.